This is a list of T cell receptor beta chains from one sample in a study of control samples from healthy donors and cancer patients. Assay used: immunoSEQ multiplex PCR; TCRdb lists only in-frame clones, some missing. The profile covers about 92,000 clones, with around 82% appearing a single time and around 9.1% taken by the ten largest. The sequenced sample consisted of blood. The receptors come from an older woman in good health. CDR3s include the opening cysteine and the closing phenylalanine or tryptophan.

v_gene: TRBV28; CDR3aa: CASIPGTSDPRVYEQYF
v_gene: TRBV10-1; CDR3aa: CASRVYNEQFF
v_gene: TRBV29-1; CDR3aa: CSVVLPPTYEQYF
v_gene: TRBV2; CDR3aa: CASRPQGTPYGYTF
v_gene: TRBV10-1; CDR3aa: CASSESRGAPYEQFF
v_gene: TRBV15; CDR3aa: CAASRDTSGIAKNIQYF
v_gene: TRBV5-1; CDR3aa: CASSLGSFLSYEQYF
v_gene: TRBV9; CDR3aa: CASSVGTRNTQYF
v_gene: TRBV19; CDR3aa: CASSTGHFYGYTF
v_gene: TRBV18; CDR3aa: CASLRMARGNEQFF
v_gene: TRBV3-1/TRBV3-2; CDR3aa: CASSPLAGEYNEQFF
v_gene: TRBV6-5; CDR3aa: CATWGTGVTEAFF
v_gene: TRBV6-5; CDR3aa: CAVRGETNTGELFF
v_gene: TRBV28; CDR3aa: CASSPLAGGRDEQFF
v_gene: TRBV7-9; CDR3aa: CASSLGGQGLSYEQYF
v_gene: TRBV5-6; CDR3aa: CASSLVTNTGELFF
v_gene: TRBV28; CDR3aa: CASSSGQGYNQPQHF
v_gene: TRBV9; CDR3aa: CASSEGLWAEGYTF
v_gene: TRBV6-5; CDR3aa: CATSDRGFNQPQHF
v_gene: TRBV12-5; CDR3aa: CASSGGAHNEQFF
v_gene: TRBV27; CDR3aa: CASSHKGTSGSRRETQYF
v_gene: TRBV15; CDR3aa: CATSKQGLDSPLHF
v_gene: TRBV27; CDR3aa: CASSLGPRANSPLHF
v_gene: TRBV5-1; CDR3aa: CASSFAGGEKLFF
v_gene: TRBV27; CDR3aa: CASRGAQGGFINQPQHF
v_gene: TRBV24-1; CDR3aa: CATSDTTSGRAYEQYF
v_gene: TRBV11-2; CDR3aa: CASSLDDNSPLHF
v_gene: TRBV6-6; CDR3aa: CASSNGQGANYGYTF
v_gene: TRBV3-1/TRBV3-2; CDR3aa: CASSLRGEGSPLHF
v_gene: TRBV5-1; CDR3aa: CASSLTSGVGETQYF
v_gene: TRBV6-1; CDR3aa: CASSVVGQGTPYEQYF
v_gene: TRBV2; CDR3aa: CASSEYVTGGEGNQPQHF
v_gene: TRBV24-1; CDR3aa: CATSGTGGKETQYF
v_gene: TRBV2; CDR3aa: CASGGEGKEKLFF
v_gene: TRBV4-2; CDR3aa: CASSQGRLEGTQYF
v_gene: TRBV4-1; CDR3aa: CASSPGQSSGNTIYF
v_gene: TRBV27; CDR3aa: CASSLDLDSYEQYF
v_gene: TRBV6-5; CDR3aa: CASRGQGNYGYTF
v_gene: TRBV6-2/TRBV6-3; CDR3aa: CASSLTASYEQYF
v_gene: TRBV6-2/TRBV6-3; CDR3aa: CASSIGTSGVSSTDTQYF
v_gene: TRBV4-3; CDR3aa: CASSQDWGGSASSSYEQYF
v_gene: TRBV18; CDR3aa: CASSPPAFTNYGYTF
v_gene: TRBV18; CDR3aa: CASSPQAEGAGYTF
v_gene: TRBV2; CDR3aa: CASSLTSSYNSPLHF